This record covers a single T cell receptor beta chain. Its antigen is still unknown. As to time point: cycle 4 day 1 (C4D1), after 5 to 7 weeks of nivolumab. Following autologous stem cell transplantation, relapse occurred in every patient, and exposure to brentuximab vedotin varied. Starting with thawed PBMCs, CD4+ T cells were purified by magnetic negative selection. Measured with immunoSEQ multiplex PCR; TCRdb has only the in-frame clones, and not every one. The repertoire includes roughly 30,000 clones, around 79% of them detected once, and about 0.57% sits in the top ten. This entry is derived from a study of PD-1 blockade in classical Hodgkin lymphoma. CDR3 length equals 13 residues. Germline CDR1 MNHEY, CDR2 SVGAGI. V was pared by 6 bases and J by 4 bases, with 10 bases between. Study outcomes and limitations: Before treatment, TCR diversity in newly diagnosed patients was reportedly lower than in healthy donors.

The receptor's source is a human donor with classical Hodgkin lymphoma. The chain carries TRBV6-5 and TRBJ1-5; tentative D call: TRBD1 (6 bases). The sequencing here drew on CD4+ T cells from blood, taken before the fourth cycle of nivolumab. In DNA, the CDR3 is TGTGCCAGCAGAAGGGGGGGGAATCAGCCCCAGCATTTT. Its protein product is CASRRGGNQPQHF.